Below, one TCR beta chain is given with its context. The rectum was sampled with one to two pinch biopsies at colonoscopy. The sample originates from a study of pediatric ulcerative colitis. V shed 5 bases and J 6 bases; nucleotides not matched to a gene: 7. Per germline, CDR1 GTSNPN and CDR2 SVGIG (reference sequence). There are 12 residues in the CDR3. Produced via immunoSEQ multiplex PCR; TCRdb's table is partial and in-frame only. The sample consists of approximately 13,000 clones, about 74% of them appearing once. This clonotype was obtained from a boy under 18 who was a control in a study of pediatric ulcerative colitis. This sequence joins TRBV30 and TRBJ2-7; 7 positions match TRBD2. The sequenced material came from gut tissue. CDR3 nucleotide sequence: TGTGCCTGGGGGAGGGAGTTGGGCGAGCAGTACTTC. This translates into CAWGRELGEQYF.